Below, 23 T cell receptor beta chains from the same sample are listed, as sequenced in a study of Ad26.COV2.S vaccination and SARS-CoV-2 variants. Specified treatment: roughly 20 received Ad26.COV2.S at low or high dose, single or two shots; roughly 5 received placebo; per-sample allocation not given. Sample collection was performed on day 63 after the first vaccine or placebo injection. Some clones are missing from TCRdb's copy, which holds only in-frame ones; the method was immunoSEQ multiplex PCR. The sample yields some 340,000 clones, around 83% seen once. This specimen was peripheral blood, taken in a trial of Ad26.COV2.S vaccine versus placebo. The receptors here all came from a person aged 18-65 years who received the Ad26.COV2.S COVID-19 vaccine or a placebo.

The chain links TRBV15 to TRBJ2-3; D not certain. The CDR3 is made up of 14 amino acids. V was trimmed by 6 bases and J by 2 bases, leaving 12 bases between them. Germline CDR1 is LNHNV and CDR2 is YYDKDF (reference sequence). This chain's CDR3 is CATRPPDPTDTQYF. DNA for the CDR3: TGTGCCACCAGGCCCCCCGACCCCACAGATACGCAGTATTTT.

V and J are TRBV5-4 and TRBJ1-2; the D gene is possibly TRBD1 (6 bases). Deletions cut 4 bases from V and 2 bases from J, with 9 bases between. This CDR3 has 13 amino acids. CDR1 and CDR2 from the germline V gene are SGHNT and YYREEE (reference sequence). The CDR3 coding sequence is TGTGCCAGCAGCCATGGGACAAACTATGGCTACACCTTC. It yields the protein CASSHGTNYGYTF.

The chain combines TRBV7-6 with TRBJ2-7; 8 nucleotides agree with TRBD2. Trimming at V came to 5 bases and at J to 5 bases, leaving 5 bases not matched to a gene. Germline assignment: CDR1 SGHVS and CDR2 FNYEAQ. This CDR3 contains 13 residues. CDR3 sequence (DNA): TGTGCCAGCAGCCCCACTAGCGGCCACGAGCAGTACTTC. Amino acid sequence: CASSPTSGHEQYF. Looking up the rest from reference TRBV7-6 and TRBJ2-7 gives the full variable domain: GAGVSQSPRYKVTKRGQDVALRCDPISGHVSLYWYRQALGQGPEFLTYFNYEAQQDKSGLPNDRFSAERPEGSISTLTIQRTEQRDSAMYRCASSPTSGHEQYFGPGTRLTVT.

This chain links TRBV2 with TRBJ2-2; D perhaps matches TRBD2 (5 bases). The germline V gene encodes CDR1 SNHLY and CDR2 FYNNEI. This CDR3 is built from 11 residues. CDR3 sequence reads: CAAGVTGELFF. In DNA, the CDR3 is TGTGCGGCGGGTGTCACCGGGGAGCTGTTTTTT.

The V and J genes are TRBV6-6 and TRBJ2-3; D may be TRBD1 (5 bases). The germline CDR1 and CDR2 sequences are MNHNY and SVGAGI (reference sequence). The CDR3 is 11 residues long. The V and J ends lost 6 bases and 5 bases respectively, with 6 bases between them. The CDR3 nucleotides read TGTGCCAGCAGGGGGCGAGATACGCAGTATTTT. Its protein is CASRGRDTQYF.

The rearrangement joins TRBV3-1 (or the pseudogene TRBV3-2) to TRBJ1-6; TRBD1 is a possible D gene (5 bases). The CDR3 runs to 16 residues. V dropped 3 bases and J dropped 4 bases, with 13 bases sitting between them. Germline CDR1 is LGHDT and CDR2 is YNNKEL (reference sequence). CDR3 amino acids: CASSHRVERYNSPLHF. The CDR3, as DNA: TGTGCCAGCAGCCACAGGGTGGAGAGATATAATTCACCCCTCCACTTT.

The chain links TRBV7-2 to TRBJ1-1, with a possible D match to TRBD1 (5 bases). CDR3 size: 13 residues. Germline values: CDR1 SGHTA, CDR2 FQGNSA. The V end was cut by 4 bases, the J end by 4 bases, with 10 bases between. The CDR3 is CASSSRQSTEAFF. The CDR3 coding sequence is TGTGCCAGCAGCTCGAGACAGAGCACTGAAGCTTTCTTT.

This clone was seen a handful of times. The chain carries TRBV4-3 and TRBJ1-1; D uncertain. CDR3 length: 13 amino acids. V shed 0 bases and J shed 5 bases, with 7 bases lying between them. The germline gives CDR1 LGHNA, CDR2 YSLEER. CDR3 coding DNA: TGCGCCAGCAGCCAAGAAAGGGTTACTGAAGCTTTCTTT. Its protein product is CASSQERVTEAFF.

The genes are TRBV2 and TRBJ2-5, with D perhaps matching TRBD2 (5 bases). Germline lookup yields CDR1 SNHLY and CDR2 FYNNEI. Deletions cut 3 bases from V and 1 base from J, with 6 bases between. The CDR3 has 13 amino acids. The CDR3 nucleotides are TGTGCCAGCAGTGATACTAGCCAAGAGACCCAGTACTTC. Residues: CASSDTSQETQYF.

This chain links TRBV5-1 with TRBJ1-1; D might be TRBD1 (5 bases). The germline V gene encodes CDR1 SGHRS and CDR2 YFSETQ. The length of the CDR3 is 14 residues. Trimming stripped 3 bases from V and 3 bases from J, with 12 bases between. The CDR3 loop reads CASSSGRGDTEAFF. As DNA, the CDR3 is TGCGCCAGCAGCTCGGGCCGGGGGGACACTGAAGCTTTCTTT.

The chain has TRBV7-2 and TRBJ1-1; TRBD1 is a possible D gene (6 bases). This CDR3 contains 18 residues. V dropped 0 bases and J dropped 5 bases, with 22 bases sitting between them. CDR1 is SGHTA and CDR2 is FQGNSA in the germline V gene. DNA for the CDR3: TGTGCCAGCAGCTTAGCGGGAGGGGACCAGGGGCGCCTAACTGAAGCTTTCTTT. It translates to CASSLAGGDQGRLTEAFF. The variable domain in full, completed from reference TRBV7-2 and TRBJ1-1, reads GAGVSQSPSNKVTEKGKDVELRCDPISGHTALYWYRQSLGQGLEFLIYFQGNSAPDKSGLPSDRFSAERTGGSVSTLTIQRTQQEDSAVYLCASSLAGGDQGRLTEAFFGQGTRLTVV.

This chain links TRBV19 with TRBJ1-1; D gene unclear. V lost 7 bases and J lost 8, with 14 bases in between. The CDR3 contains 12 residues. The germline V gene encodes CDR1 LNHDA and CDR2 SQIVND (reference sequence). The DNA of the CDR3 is TGTGCCAGTAATGCGGGAGCCGAAGAAGCTTTCTTT. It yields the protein CASNAGAEEAFF.

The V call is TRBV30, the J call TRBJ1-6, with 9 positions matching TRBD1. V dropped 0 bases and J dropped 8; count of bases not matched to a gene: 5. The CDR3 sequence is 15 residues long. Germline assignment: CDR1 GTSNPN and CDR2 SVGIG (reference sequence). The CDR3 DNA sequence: TGTGCCTGGAGTGTGTTGGACAGGGGCTATTCACCCCTCCACTTT. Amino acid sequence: CAWSVLDRGYSPLHF.

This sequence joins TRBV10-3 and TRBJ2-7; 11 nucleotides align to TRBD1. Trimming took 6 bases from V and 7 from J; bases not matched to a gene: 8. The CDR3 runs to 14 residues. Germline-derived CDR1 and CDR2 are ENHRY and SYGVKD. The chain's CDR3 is CAISHGQGAGEQYF. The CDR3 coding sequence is TGTGCCATCAGCCACGGACAGGGGGCAGGTGAGCAGTACTTC.

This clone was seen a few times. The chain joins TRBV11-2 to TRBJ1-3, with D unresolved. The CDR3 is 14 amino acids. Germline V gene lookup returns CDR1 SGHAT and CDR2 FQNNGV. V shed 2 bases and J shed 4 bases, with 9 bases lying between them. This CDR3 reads CASSLSVGGNTIYF. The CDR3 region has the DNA TGTGCCAGCAGCTTATCCGTGGGGGGAAACACCATATATTTT.

The CDR3 region is CASSLKGQGTDTQYF. CDR3 coding DNA: TGTGCCAGCAGTTTAAAGGGACAGGGAACAGATACGCAGTATTTT. The V call is TRBV27, the J call TRBJ2-3, with 9 bases identical to TRBD1. The J segment lost 3 bases and the V segment lost 2 bases, leaving 3 bases of the junction unmatched. Germline-derived CDR1 and CDR2 are MNHEY and SMNVEV (reference sequence). The length of the CDR3 is 15 residues.

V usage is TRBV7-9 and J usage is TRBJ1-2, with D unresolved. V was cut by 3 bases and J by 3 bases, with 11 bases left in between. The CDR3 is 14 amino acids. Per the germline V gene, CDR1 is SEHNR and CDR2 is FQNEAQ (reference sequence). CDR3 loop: CASSLAIEDYGYTF. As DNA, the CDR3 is TGTGCCAGCAGCTTGGCTATCGAGGACTATGGCTACACCTTC.

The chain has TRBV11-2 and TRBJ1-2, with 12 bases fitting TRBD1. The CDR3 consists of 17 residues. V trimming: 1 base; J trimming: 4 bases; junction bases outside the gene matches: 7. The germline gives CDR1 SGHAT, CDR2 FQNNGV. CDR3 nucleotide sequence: TGTGCCAGCAGCTTAGGATCCGGGACAGGGGGCTCCTATGGCTACACCTTC. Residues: CASSLGSGTGGSYGYTF.

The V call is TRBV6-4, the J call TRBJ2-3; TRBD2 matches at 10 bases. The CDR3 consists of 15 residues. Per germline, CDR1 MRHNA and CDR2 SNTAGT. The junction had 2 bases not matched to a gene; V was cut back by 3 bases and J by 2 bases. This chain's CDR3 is CASSELAGHTDTQYF. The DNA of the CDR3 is TGTGCCAGCAGTGAACTAGCGGGGCACACAGATACGCAGTATTTT.

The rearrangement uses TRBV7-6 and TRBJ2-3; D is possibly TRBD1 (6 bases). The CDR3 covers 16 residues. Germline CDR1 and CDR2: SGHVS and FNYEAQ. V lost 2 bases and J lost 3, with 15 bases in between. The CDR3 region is CASSLTPGVRTDTQYF. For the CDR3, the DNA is TGTGCCAGCAGCTTAACGCCAGGGGTGAGGACAGATACGCAGTATTTT. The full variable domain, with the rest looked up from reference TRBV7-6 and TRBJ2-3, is GAGVSQSPRYKVTKRGQDVALRCDPISGHVSLYWYRQALGQGPEFLTYFNYEAQQDKSGLPNDRFSAERPEGSISTLTIQRTEQRDSAMYRCASSLTPGVRTDTQYFGPGTRLTVL.

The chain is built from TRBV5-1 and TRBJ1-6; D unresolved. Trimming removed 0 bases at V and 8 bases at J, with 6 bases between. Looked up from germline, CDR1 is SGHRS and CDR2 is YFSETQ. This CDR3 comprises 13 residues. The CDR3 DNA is TGCGCCAGCAGCTTGGACGCGGATTCACCCCTCCACTTT. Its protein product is CASSLDADSPLHF.

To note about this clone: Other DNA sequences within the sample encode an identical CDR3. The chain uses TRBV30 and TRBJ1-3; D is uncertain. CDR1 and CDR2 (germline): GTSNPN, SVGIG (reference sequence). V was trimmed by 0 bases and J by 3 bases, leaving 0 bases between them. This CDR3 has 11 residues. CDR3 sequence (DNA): TGTGCCTGGAGTGTTGGAAACACCATATATTTT. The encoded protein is CAWSVGNTIYF.

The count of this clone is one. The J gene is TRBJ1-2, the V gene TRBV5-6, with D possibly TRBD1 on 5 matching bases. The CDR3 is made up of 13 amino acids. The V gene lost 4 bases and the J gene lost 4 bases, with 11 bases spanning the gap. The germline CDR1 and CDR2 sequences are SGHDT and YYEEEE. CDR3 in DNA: TGTGCCAGCAGCCCGGTGGGGGGCTATGGCTACACCTTC. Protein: CASSPVGGYGYTF.